The next 14 T cell receptor beta chains were all read from a single sample in a study of T cell repertoires in cytomegalovirus infection. For these receptors, no antigen is known. TCRdb re-called the reads through MiXCR, storing one row per CDR3 protein. The table lists around 99,000 distinct CDR3 sequences, 29% of them singletons, with approximately 78% in the top ten. Sequenced material: CD8+ T cells from cultured PBMCs, taken from culture after CMV antigen stimulation. These receptors all stem from a human donor in good health (CMV status not recorded). Some clones in this sample may be carry-over from other donors' samples.

The chain has TRBV29-1 and TRBJ1-1; D is unclear. Trimming took off 4 bases at V and 3 bases at J, with 9 bases between the two ends. Germline loops: CDR1 SQVTM, CDR2 ANQGSEA. This CDR3 has 12 residues. CDR3 sequence: CSVVSADTEAFF. The DNA for the CDR3 is TGCAGCGTTGTCTCGGCAGACACTGAAGCTTTCTTT. The full variable domain, in which reference TRBV29-1 and TRBJ1-1 provide the parts outside the CDR3, is SAVISQKPSRDICQRGTSLTIQCQVDSQVTMMFWYRQQPGQSLTLIATANQGSEATYESGFVIDKFPISRPNLTFSTLTVSNMSPEDSSIYLCSVVSADTEAFFGQGTRLTVV.

This rearrangement joins TRBV27 to TRBJ2-7; TRBD1 matches 10 bases. This CDR3 has 16 amino acids. The V and J ends lost 7 bases and 1 base, in that order; junction bases with no gene match: 10. Per germline, CDR1 MNHEY and CDR2 SMNVEV (reference sequence). The CDR3: CASIGPGQGTSYEQYF. The CDR3 region has the DNA TGTGCCAGCATAGGGCCGGGACAGGGGACTTCCTACGAGCAGTACTTC.

V and J are TRBV5-5 and TRBJ1-1, with D uncertain. The V gene's germline CDR1 is SGHKS and CDR2 YYEKEE (reference sequence). Trimming removed 0 bases from V and 2 bases from J, with 11 bases in between. CDR3 length: 15 residues. This chain's CDR3 is CASSLDFDYNTEAFF. The CDR3 bases are TGTGCCAGCAGCTTGGATTTTGATTATAACACTGAAGCTTTCTTT. The entire variable domain, with the rest obtained from reference TRBV5-5 and TRBJ1-1, is as follows: DAGVTQSPTHLIKTRGQQVTLRCSPISGHKSVSWYQQVLGQGPQFIFQYYEKEERGRGNFPDRFSARQFPNYSSELNVNALLLGDSALYLCASSLDFDYNTEAFFGQGTRLTVV.

The genes are TRBV27 and TRBJ1-2, with D unclear. This CDR3 is built from 13 residues. V was trimmed by 4 bases and J by 4 bases, leaving 10 bases between them. Germline CDR1 reads MNHEY; CDR2 reads SMNVEV (reference sequence). CDR3 sequence reads: CASSSDTLYGYTF. The CDR3 DNA follows: TGTGCCAGCAGTTCCGATACTCTCTATGGCTACACCTTC.

This clonotype came up a few times. V usage is TRBV12-3 or TRBV12-4 and J usage is TRBJ1-2, with 10 bases fitting TRBD1. The CDR3 extends over 18 amino acids. Germline trimming cut 0 bases from V and 3 bases from J; bases unmatched to any gene: 10. The CDR3 loop reads CASSLAMGQGRWDYGYTF. CDR3 DNA: TGTGCCAGCAGTTTAGCGATGGGACAGGGGCGCTGGGACTATGGCTACACCTTC.

The rearrangement uses TRBV7-3 and TRBJ2-1, with D perhaps TRBD1 (5 bases). The CDR3 sequence is 14 residues long. CDR1 is SGHTA, CDR2 FQGTGA, per germline. V gave up 2 bases and J gave up 6 bases, with 11 bases separating them. DNA for the CDR3: TGTGCCAGCAGCTTAGGGGCAGGACGCAATGAGCAGTTCTTC. This gives the protein CASSLGAGRNEQFF.

V and J are TRBV5-8 and TRBJ2-1; unclear D gene. Deletions cut 4 bases from V and 4 bases from J, with 12 bases between. This CDR3 has 14 amino acids. The germline V gene has CDR1 SGHTS and CDR2 YDEGEE. This chain's CDR3 is CASSEVVDYNEQFF. Written as DNA, the CDR3 is TGTGCCAGCAGCGAGGTAGTAGATTACAATGAGCAGTTCTTC.

The chain has TRBV6-5 and TRBJ2-1; D gene ambiguous. This CDR3 contains 14 residues. Germline loops: CDR1 MNHEY, CDR2 SVGAGI. The V gene lost 4 bases and the J gene lost 0 bases, with 7 bases spanning the gap. The CDR3, as DNA: TGTGCCAGCAGTTGGGCCAGCTCCTACAATGAGCAGTTCTTC. Its protein product is CASSWASSYNEQFF.

This rearrangement joins TRBV7-2 to TRBJ2-1, with TRBD2 matching 7 bases. The CDR3 is 19 amino acids. Germline CDR1 and CDR2: SGHTA and FQGNSA. The ends lost 0 bases at V and 1 base at J; junction bases unmatched: 12. Here the CDR3 reads CASSLARGWGVKSYNEQFF. The CDR3 DNA reads TGTGCCAGCAGCTTAGCGCGGGGGTGGGGGGTAAAGTCCTACAATGAGCAGTTCTTC.

The chain is built from TRBV12-3 or TRBV12-4 and TRBJ1-5; D is uncertain. The CDR3 contains 12 residues. Trimming removed 6 bases at V and 7 bases at J, with 10 bases between. In DNA form, the CDR3 reads TGTGCCAGCAGCCCCCCTTTACAGCCCCAGCATTTT. The encoded protein is CASSPPLQPQHF.

V gene TRBV15 combines with J gene TRBJ1-4; perhaps TRBD1 as D (6 bases). Germline V gene sequence: CDR1 LNHNV, CDR2 YYDKDF (reference sequence). V was pared by 1 base and J by 3 bases, with 9 bases between. This CDR3 has 15 amino acids. The CDR3 DNA is TGTGCCACCAGCAGAGGGACAGTTGCTAATGAAAAACTGTTTTTT. This gives the protein CATSRGTVANEKLFF.

The chain is built from TRBV4-1 and TRBJ2-7; the D is unclear. The CDR3 is 14 residues long. Trimming removed 4 bases from V and 0 bases from J, with 10 bases in between. Germline CDR1 and CDR2: MGHRA and YSYEKL. The CDR3 spells CASSPGALSYEQYF. The CDR3 DNA reads TGCGCCAGCAGCCCCGGAGCACTCTCCTACGAGCAGTACTTC.

The chain joins TRBV19 to TRBJ1-2, with D unresolved. The CDR3 runs to 11 residues. Between the trimmed V and J ends, which lost 10 bases and 6 bases, there was a span of 12 bases. Per the germline V gene, CDR1 is LNHDA and CDR2 is SQIVND (reference sequence). The CDR3 DNA is TGTGCCATCGTCGCGGGCCATGGCTACACCTTC. Protein: CAIVAGHGYTF.

The rearrangement uses TRBV6-8 and TRBJ2-3; D may correspond to TRBD1 or TRBD2 (5 bases each). The germline V gene encodes CDR1 MNHGY and CDR2 SAAAGT. V was pared by 4 bases and J by 5 bases, with 16 bases between. This CDR3 comprises 15 residues. The chain's CDR3 is CASSLEGIALDTQYF. The CDR3 bases are TGTGCCAGCAGTTTAGAGGGGATAGCGCTAGATACGCAGTATTTT.